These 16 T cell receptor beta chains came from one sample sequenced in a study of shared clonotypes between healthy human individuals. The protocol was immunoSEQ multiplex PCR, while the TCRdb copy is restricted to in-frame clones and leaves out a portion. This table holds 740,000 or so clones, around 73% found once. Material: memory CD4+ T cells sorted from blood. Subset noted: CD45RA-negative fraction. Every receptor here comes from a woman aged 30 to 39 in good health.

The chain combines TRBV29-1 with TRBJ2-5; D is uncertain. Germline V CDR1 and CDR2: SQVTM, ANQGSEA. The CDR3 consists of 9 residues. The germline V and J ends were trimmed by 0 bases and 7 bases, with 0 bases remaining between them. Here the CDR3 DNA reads TGCAGCGTTGAAGAGACCCAGTACTTC. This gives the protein CSVEETQYF.

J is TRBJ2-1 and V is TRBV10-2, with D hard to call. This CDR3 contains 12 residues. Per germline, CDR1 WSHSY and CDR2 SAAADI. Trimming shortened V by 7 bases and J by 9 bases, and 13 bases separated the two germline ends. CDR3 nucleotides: TGCGCCAGCATTTCACGTTCGACTGAGCAGTTCTTC. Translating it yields CASISRSTEQFF.

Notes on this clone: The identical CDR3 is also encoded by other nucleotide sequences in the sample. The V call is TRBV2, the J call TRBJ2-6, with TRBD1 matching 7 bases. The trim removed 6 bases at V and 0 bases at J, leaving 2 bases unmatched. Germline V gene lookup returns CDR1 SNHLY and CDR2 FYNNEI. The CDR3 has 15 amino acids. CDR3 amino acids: CASRGQPSGANVLTF. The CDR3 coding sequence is TGTGCCAGCAGGGGACAGCCCTCTGGGGCCAACGTCCTGACTTTC.

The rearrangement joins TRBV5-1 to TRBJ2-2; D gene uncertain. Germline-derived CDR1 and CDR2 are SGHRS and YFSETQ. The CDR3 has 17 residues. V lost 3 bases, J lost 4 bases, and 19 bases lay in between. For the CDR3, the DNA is TGCGCCAGCAGCTCGACCGACAAACCTTTGCCCACCGGGGAGCTGTTTTTT. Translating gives CASSSTDKPLPTGELFF.

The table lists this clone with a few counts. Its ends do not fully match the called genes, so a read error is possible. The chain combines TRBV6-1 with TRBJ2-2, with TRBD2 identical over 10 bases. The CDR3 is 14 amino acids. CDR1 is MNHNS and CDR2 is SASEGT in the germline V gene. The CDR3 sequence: CTSGRAGDTGELFF. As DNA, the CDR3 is TGCACCAGCGGGAGGGCCGGTGACACCGGGGAGCTGTTTTTT.

CDR3 DNA: TGTGCCAGCAGTGCCACAGGGAGTCAGCCCCAGCATTTT. Its protein is CASSATGSQPQHF. The J gene is TRBJ1-5, the V gene TRBV6-4; tentative D call: TRBD1 (6 bases). V was cut by 4 bases and J by 6 bases, with 10 bases left in between. The CDR3 is 13 amino acids. Germline CDR1 is MRHNA and CDR2 is SNTAGT.

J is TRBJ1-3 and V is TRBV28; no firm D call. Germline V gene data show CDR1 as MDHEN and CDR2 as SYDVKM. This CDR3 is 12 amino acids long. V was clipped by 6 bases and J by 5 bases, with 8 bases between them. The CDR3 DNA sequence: TGTGCCAGCAGCGGGCTGCGAAACACCATATATTTT. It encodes CASSGLRNTIYF.

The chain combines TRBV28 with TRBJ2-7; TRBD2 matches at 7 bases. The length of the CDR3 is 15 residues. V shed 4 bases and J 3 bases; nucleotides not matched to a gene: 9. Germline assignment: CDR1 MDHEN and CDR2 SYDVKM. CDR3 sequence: CASSSGGVGIYEQYF. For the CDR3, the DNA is TGTGCCAGCAGTTCGGGGGGAGTGGGTATCTACGAGCAGTACTTC.

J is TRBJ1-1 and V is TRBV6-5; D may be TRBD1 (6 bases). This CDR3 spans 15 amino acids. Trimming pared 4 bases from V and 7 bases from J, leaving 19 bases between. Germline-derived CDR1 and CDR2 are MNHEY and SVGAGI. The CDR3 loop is CASSSTDRPGGEAFF. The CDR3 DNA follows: TGTGCCAGCAGTTCCACAGACAGGCCGGGTGGTGAAGCTTTCTTT.

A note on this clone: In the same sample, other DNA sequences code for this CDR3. CDR3 loop: CASSSPSGSSYEQYF. CDR3 DNA sequence: TGTGCCAGCAGTTCACCTAGCGGGAGCTCCTACGAGCAGTACTTC. The V call is TRBV28, the J call TRBJ2-7, with 10 positions matching TRBD2. CDR1 is MDHEN and CDR2 is SYDVKM in the germline V gene. This CDR3 region has 15 residues. Unmatched junction bases numbered 3, after V lost 4 bases and J lost 0 bases.

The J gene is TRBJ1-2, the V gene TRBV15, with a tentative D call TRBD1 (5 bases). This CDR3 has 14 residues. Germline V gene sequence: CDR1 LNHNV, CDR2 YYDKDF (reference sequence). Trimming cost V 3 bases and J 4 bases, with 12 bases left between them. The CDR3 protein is CATSRMGGAYGYTF. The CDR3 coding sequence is TGTGCCACCAGCAGGATGGGAGGGGCCTATGGCTACACCTTC.

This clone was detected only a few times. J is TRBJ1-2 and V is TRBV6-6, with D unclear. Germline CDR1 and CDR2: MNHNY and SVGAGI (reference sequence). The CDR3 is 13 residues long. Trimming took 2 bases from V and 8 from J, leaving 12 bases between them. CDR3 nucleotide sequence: TGTGCCAGCAGTTACACCTTACAATGGGGCTACACCTTC. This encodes CASSYTLQWGYTF.

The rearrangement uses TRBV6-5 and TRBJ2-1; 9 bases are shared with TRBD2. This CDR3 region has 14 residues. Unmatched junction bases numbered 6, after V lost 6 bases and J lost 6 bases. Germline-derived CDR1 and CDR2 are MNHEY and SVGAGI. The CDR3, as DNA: TGTGCCAGCAGGCGCTCACTAGCGGGCAATGAGCAGTTCTTC. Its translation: CASRRSLAGNEQFF.

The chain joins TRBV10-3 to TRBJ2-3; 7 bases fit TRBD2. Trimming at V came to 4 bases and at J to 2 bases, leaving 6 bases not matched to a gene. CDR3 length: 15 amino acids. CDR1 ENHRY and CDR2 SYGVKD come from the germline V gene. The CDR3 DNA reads TGTGCCATCAGTGGACTAGCCACCACCACAGATACGCAGTATTTT. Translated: CAISGLATTTDTQYF.

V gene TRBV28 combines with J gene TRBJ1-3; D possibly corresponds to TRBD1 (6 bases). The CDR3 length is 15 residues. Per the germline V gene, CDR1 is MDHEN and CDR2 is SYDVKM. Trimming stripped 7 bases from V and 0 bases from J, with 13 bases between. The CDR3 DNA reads TGTGCCAGCACACCCGGACAGCACTCTGGAAACACCATATATTTT. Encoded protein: CASTPGQHSGNTIYF.

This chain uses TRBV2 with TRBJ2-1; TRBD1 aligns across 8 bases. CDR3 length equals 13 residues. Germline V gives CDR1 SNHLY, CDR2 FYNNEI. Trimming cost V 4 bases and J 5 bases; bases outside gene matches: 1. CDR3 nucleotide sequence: TGTGCCAGCAGTGGGACAGGGAACAATGAGCAGTTCTTC. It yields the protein CASSGTGNNEQFF.